Described below is a single T cell receptor (beta chain) sequence and its context. The antigen remains unidentified. Healthy and HIV-negative, the adult donors had no recent acute infections or vaccinations. The authors divided CD4+ cells into CD45RA+ naive and CD45RA-negative memory subsets. Germline CDR1 and CDR2: SEHNR and FQNEAQ (reference sequence). V trimming: 2 bases; J trimming: 0 bases; junction bases outside the gene matches: 11. The length of the CDR3 is 19 residues. Method: immunoSEQ multiplex PCR; TCRdb's copy keeps in-frame clones and lacks some. The sample carries about 1.1 million clones, approximately 80% recorded once. The sample is drawn from a study of shared clonotypes between healthy human individuals. Overall study findings and caveats: Incomplete sequencing of sorted subsets was indicated by rarefaction despite large depth.

The receptor was derived from a man between 18 and 29 years old in good health. Some clones in this sample may be carry-over from other donors' samples. Sample: memory CD4+ T cells from PBMCs. The subset is: CD45RA-negative fraction. The chain employs TRBV7-9 and TRBJ2-4; TRBD2 agrees at 9 bases. CDR3 in amino acids: CASSLIVAGVGLAKNIQYF. The CDR3 DNA reads as TGTGCCAGCAGCTTAATAGTAGCGGGAGTGGGGCTAGCCAAAAACATTCAGTACTTC.